The clone carrying this TCR beta chain was detected once. Participants had their cohort set by participant-reported clinical history. The data derive from a study of blood T cell repertoires in COVID-19. Study summary: COVID-19 samples collected from the United States, Italy and Spain covered acute and convalescent phases. The cDNA or gDNA used as material had been derived from T cells, B-cell-depleted T cells, or PBMCs.

The CDR3 totals 15 residues. V was pared by 3 bases and J by 6 bases, with 6 bases of the junction left unmatched. Germline V lookup: CDR1 KGHSH, CDR2 LQKENI. As handled by the study authors: Reference gene primers were amplified, and this amplification served to estimate nucleated cell counts. The table came from immunoSEQ multiplex PCR; TCRdb's copy has only in-frame clones and leaves some out. V and J calls and clone size are those listed in that table; D and trimming were worked out from the DNA. The table includes 200,000 to 300,000 clones, roughly 88% detected once. Sequencing input: PBMCs or T cells enriched from blood (not recorded which). This TCR was sampled from a woman between 40 and 55 years old with acute COVID-19. The V gene is TRBV18, the J gene TRBJ2-7, with TRBD1 matching 12 bases. CDR3 protein: CASSPSGTGGGEQYF. CDR3 DNA sequence: TGTGCCAGCTCACCCTCCGGGACAGGGGGCGGCGAGCAGTACTTC.